Shown below are 16 T cell receptor beta chains from a single sample sequenced in a study of OX40 agonist ivuxolimab in advanced cancers. Assay: immunoSEQ multiplex PCR; the TCRdb copy retains only in-frame clones and omits some. The top ten hold 2.5% to 3% of the sample, which has 55,000 to 95,000 clones, 88% seen once. Sample: CD4+ or CD8+ T cells sorted from blood, taken in a trial of the OX40 agonist ivuxolimab. Every receptor here comes from an adult with an advanced solid tumor such as melanoma, head and neck, liver or kidney cancer.

The chain combines TRBV11-3 with TRBJ2-1; a possible D gene is TRBD1 (5 bases). Germline CDR1 SGHNT, CDR2 YENEEA. The CDR3 contains 14 residues. V lost 6 bases and J lost 4, with 13 bases in between. The CDR3 here is CASSSQGRYNEQFF. The CDR3 DNA is TGTGCCAGCAGTTCTCAGGGCCGTTACAATGAGCAGTTCTTC.

This rearrangement joins TRBV5-6 to TRBJ2-6; D not certain. The CDR3 totals 14 residues. The ends were cut back, 7 bases at V and 0 bases at J, with 8 bases in the middle. CDR1 and CDR2 (germline): SGHDT, YYEEEE. The CDR3 protein is CASAFVSGANVLTF. CDR3 sequence (DNA): TGTGCCAGCGCCTTCGTCTCTGGGGCCAACGTCCTGACTTTC.

This clone was counted a single time. V usage is TRBV5-1 and J usage is TRBJ1-1; TRBD1 matches at 7 bases. Trimming removed 3 bases from V and 0 bases from J; junction bases left unmatched: 5. CDR1 is SGHRS and CDR2 is YFSETQ in the germline V gene. There are 15 residues in the CDR3. DNA for the CDR3: TGCGCCAGCAGCTCTCAGGGACAGATGAACACTGAAGCTTTCTTT. It is translated as CASSSQGQMNTEAFF.

The V and J genes are TRBV5-6 and TRBJ2-7, with D unresolved. Germline V CDR1 and CDR2: SGHDT, YYEEEE. The CDR3 length is 14 residues. V was shortened by 3 bases and J by 1 base, with 11 bases between the two germline ends. CDR3 coding DNA: TGTGCCAGCAGCTCGGACGGTAGATCCTACGAGCAGTACTTC. Protein product: CASSSDGRSYEQYF.

V and J are TRBV7-9 and TRBJ2-5, with unresolved D. The CDR3 is made up of 14 amino acids. The germline V and J ends were trimmed by 2 bases and 0 bases, with 7 bases remaining between them. Germline CDR1 SEHNR, CDR2 FQNEAQ (reference sequence). CDR3 bases: TGTGCCAGCAGCTTAACAGAGTACCAAGAGACCCAGTACTTC. This codes for CASSLTEYQETQYF.

The chain carries TRBV4-1 and TRBJ1-1; D is possibly TRBD1 (6 bases). The length of the CDR3 is 17 residues. Germline CDR1 is MGHRA and CDR2 is YSYEKL. With 0 bases removed from V and 5 bases from J, the gap between germline ends came to 19 bases. CDR3 coding DNA: TGCGCCAGCAGCCAAGATGGGCAGGGGCGCCAGGGGACTGAAGCTTTCTTT. Its protein product is CASSQDGQGRQGTEAFF.

The rearrangement links TRBV6-1 to TRBJ2-7; 7 bases agree with TRBD1. The CDR3 contains 14 residues. Unmatched junction bases numbered 9, after V lost 5 bases and J lost 5 bases. Germline loops: CDR1 MNHNS, CDR2 SASEGT. For the CDR3, the DNA is TGTGCCAGCAGTCGACAGGGTACGACACACGAGCAGTACTTC. Translating gives CASSRQGTTHEQYF.

The rearrangement uses TRBV6-1 and TRBJ2-7, with 10 bases matching TRBD2. Germline V gene lookup returns CDR1 MNHNS and CDR2 SASEGT. The CDR3 covers 15 residues. J was trimmed by 3 bases and V by 0 bases; bases with no gene match: 2. CDR3 sequence reads: CASSEARTSGYEQYF. DNA of the CDR3: TGTGCCAGCAGTGAAGCCCGGACTAGCGGCTACGAGCAGTACTTC.

V usage is TRBV14 and J usage is TRBJ2-5; no clear D. Trimming shortened V by 3 bases and J by 5 bases, and 7 bases separated the two germline ends. This CDR3 has 12 amino acids. Germline CDR1 SGHDN, CDR2 FVKESK. The CDR3 spells CASSQIAETQYF. In DNA, the CDR3 is TGTGCCAGCAGCCAGATCGCGGAGACCCAGTACTTC.

This clone showed up just once. The chain has TRBV4-2 and TRBJ1-3; D gene uncertain. V dropped 0 bases and J dropped 0 bases, with 12 bases sitting between them. Per the germline V gene, CDR1 is LGHNA and CDR2 is YNFKEQ. This CDR3 is 17 amino acids long. The CDR3 here is CASSQDERLNSGNTIYF. The DNA of the CDR3 is TGTGCCAGCAGCCAAGATGAGAGGCTTAACTCTGGAAACACCATATATTTT.

V is TRBV11-2 and J is TRBJ2-2; the D is unclear. Germline values: CDR1 SGHAT, CDR2 FQNNGV. The CDR3 spans 12 residues. V lost 1 base and J lost 6, with 3 bases in between. In nucleotides, the CDR3 is TGTGCCAGCAGCTTAGCCCCCGGGGAGCTGTTTTTT. Amino acid sequence: CASSLAPGELFF. The whole variable domain, filled in from reference TRBV11-2 and TRBJ2-2, reads EAGVAQSPRYKIIEKRQSVAFWCNPISGHATLYWYQQILGQGPKLLIQFQNNGVVDDSQLPKDRFSAERLKGVDSTLKIQPAKLEDSAVYLCASSLAPGELFFGEGSRLTVL.

This clone was found once. The chain couples TRBV6-1 to TRBJ2-3; D possibly uses TRBD1 or TRBD2 (6 bases each). This CDR3 spans 15 amino acids. V shed 5 bases and J shed 3 bases, with 15 bases lying between them. The germline V gene encodes CDR1 MNHNS and CDR2 SASEGT. The CDR3 DNA reads TGTGCCAGCAGTCTAGGGGGGATAGGAACAGATACGCAGTATTTT. Its translation: CASSLGGIGTDTQYF.

The chain links TRBV5-1 to TRBJ2-3; D is perhaps TRBD1 (6 bases). CDR1 is SGHRS, CDR2 YFSETQ, per germline. This CDR3 region has 16 residues. Trimming shortened V by 1 base and J by 1 base, and 13 bases separated the two germline ends. Written as DNA, the CDR3 is TGCGCCAGCAGCTTGACAGGGATGGTTGGCACAGATACGCAGTATTTT. It specifies CASSLTGMVGTDTQYF.

This rearrangement joins TRBV5-1 to TRBJ2-5; 7 bases are shared with TRBD1. This CDR3 is 15 amino acids long. CDR1 and CDR2 (germline): SGHRS, YFSETQ. J was trimmed by 3 bases and V by 3 bases; bases with no gene match: 8. The CDR3 region has the DNA TGCGCCAGCAGCTGGGGTTGGGACAGTAAAGAGACCCAGTACTTC. It encodes CASSWGWDSKETQYF. Combining the CDR3 with reference TRBV5-1 and TRBJ2-5 gives the whole variable domain KAGVTQTPRYLIKTRGQQVTLSCSPISGHRSVSWYQQTPGQGLQFLFEYFSETQRNKGNFPGRFSGRQFSNSRSEMNVSTLELGDSALYLCASSWGWDSKETQYFGPGTRLLVL.

This rearrangement joins TRBV7-8 to TRBJ1-3, with unresolved D. This CDR3 is 14 amino acids long. With 5 bases removed from V and 0 bases from J, the gap between germline ends came to 8 bases. The germline CDR1 and CDR2 sequences are SGHVS and FQNEAQ. CDR3 protein: CASSPRRSGNTIYF. The CDR3 DNA reads TGTGCCAGCAGCCCCCGACGCTCTGGAAACACCATATATTTT. Supplemented by reference TRBV7-8 and TRBJ1-3, the full variable domain reads GAGVSQSPRYKVAKRGQDVALRCDPISGHVSLFWYQQALGQGPEFLTYFQNEAQLDKSGLPSDRFFAERPEGSVSTLKIQRTQQEDSAVYLCASSPRRSGNTIYFGEGSWLTVV.

The chain has TRBV11-2 and TRBJ2-5; 8 nucleotides line up with TRBD2. The CDR3 sequence is 17 residues long. The germline V gene encodes CDR1 SGHAT and CDR2 FQNNGV. Trimming removed 0 bases from V and 1 base from J; junction bases left unmatched: 7. The CDR3 spells CASSLDVSGGLQETQYF. In DNA form, the CDR3 reads TGTGCCAGCAGCTTAGATGTAAGCGGGGGCCTCCAAGAGACCCAGTACTTC.